The sequence of this T cell receptor beta chain was determined in a study of blood T cell repertoires in COVID-19. Study at large: Italy, Spain and the United States were the sources of the convalescent and acute COVID-19 samples. Nucleic acid was either cDNA or gDNA, and it came from T cells, B-cell-depleted T cells, or PBMCs.

Authors' analysis steps: Reference gene primer amplification in the assay estimated nucleated cell counts. The repertoire was sequenced with immunoSEQ multiplex PCR; TCRdb's copy has only in-frame clones and lacks some. D and trimming were read from the DNA, whereas the V and J calls and clone size are those reported in that table. The sample includes a few hundred thousand clones, roughly 75% of them seen just once. The germline V and J ends were trimmed by 4 bases and 6 bases, with 12 bases remaining between them. Germline lookup yields CDR1 MDHEN and CDR2 SYDVKM. CDR3 length: 13 residues. The origin of this receptor is a woman aged 70-85 years with acute or convalescent COVID-19. The chain joins TRBV28 to TRBJ1-2; maybe TRBD1 (5 bases). Sample: peripheral blood. Here the CDR3 DNA reads TGTGCCAGCAGTTCCGGGGGAGGAGATGGCTACACCTTC. It is translated as CASSSGGGDGYTF.